The T cell receptor (beta chain) under discussion was sequenced for a study of siplizumab effects on memory and regulatory T cells. General study results and limits: Among alloreactive clones, only a minor fraction mapped to unstimulated subsets.

CDR3 length: 12 amino acids. V lost 5 bases and J lost 5; bases outside the gene matches: 2. In germline, CDR1 is MDHEN, CDR2 SYDVKM. Assays covered approximately 100,000 TCR templates per sample. Method: immunoSEQ multiplex PCR; TCRdb's copy keeps in-frame clones and lacks some. The repertoire consists of roughly 100,000 clones, with 85% to 95% occurring once and the leading ten covering 0.32%. Concerning this clone itself: Its antigen is still unknown.

This receptor was identified in a human donor in good health. The sample taken for sequencing was CD4+ T cells sorted from blood. This sequence joins TRBV28 and TRBJ1-2; TRBD1 agrees at 7 bases. DNA of the CDR3: TGTGCCAGCAGTCAGGGGGAATATGGCTACACCTTC. Translation: CASSQGEYGYTF.